This T cell receptor beta chain was sequenced in a study of blood T cell repertoires in COVID-19. Background on the study: Researchers got acute and convalescent COVID-19 samples from the United States, Italy and Spain.

The germline V gene encodes CDR1 LNHDA and CDR2 SQIVND (reference sequence). This CDR3 comprises 14 residues. Trimming cost V 8 bases and J 5 bases, with 18 bases left between them. In the source study's methods: The assay estimated nucleated cells by amplifying reference gene primers. Assay: immunoSEQ multiplex PCR; the TCRdb copy retains only in-frame clones and omits some. Clone size and V and J calls were adopted from that table, with D and trimming inferred from the DNA. The data show roughly 120,000 clones, around 90% seen once. The rearrangement joins TRBV19 to TRBJ2-5; possible D gene TRBD1, 6 bases. The specimen sequenced was peripheral blood. This sequence was found in a woman aged 60-75 years with COVID-19, enrolled during active disease. The CDR3 nucleotides are TGTGCCAGTGAGACAGGCCTCCACGGCGAGACCCAGTACTTC. Residues: CASETGLHGETQYF.